These T cell receptor beta chains were read from a single sample in a study of T cell changes during pregnancy in multiple sclerosis. The table came from immunoSEQ multiplex PCR; TCRdb's copy has only in-frame clones and leaves some out. The sample comprises more than 45,000 clones, 94% of which are singletons, and around 0.5% rests with the top ten. The sample consisted of CD4+ T cells from peripheral blood mononuclear cells, taken in the first trimester of pregnancy. These receptors were collected from a female donor with multiple sclerosis, enrolled in a pregnancy study. Each CDR3 is given with its conserved first and last residue. The D gene is left open where the match is weak. Size is omitted from some rows. Given values are once, few, many or a class for expanded clones.

TGTGCCAGCAGCCTCAGGACCGGGGAGCTGTTTTTT	CASSLRTGELFF	-	-	TRBV7-3	TRBJ2-2
TGTGCCAGCAGCTTGGCCCCTGGATCTGTAGCGAACACTGAAGCTTTCTTT	CASSLAPGSVANTEAFF	-	-	TRBV7-8	TRBJ1-1
TGTGCCAGCAGCCTATATCCGGGACAGGATACTTCACCCCTCCACTTT	CASSLYPGQDTSPLHF	TRBD1	-	TRBV11-2	TRBJ1-6
TGTGCCAGCAGCTTGGCCCCGGGACTAGCGGGGGGGCATTGGTTCTTC	CASSLAPGLAGGHWFF	TRBD2	-	TRBV5-6	TRBJ2-1
TGTGCCAGCAGGATGGGACAGTTTAACTATGGCTACACCTTC	CASRMGQFNYGYTF	TRBD1	-	TRBV27	TRBJ1-2
TGTGCCACCAGCAGTAGAGCCAGGGTCAGTGGCTACACCTTC	CATSSRARVSGYTF	-	-	TRBV15	TRBJ1-2
TGTGCCACCAGCAGGAGACTGAGCTCTGGAAACACCATATATTTT	CATSRRLSSGNTIYF	-	-	TRBV15	TRBJ1-3
TGTGCCATCAAGGACAGGGCAAAGAACACTGAAGCTTTCTTT	CAIKDRAKNTEAFF	TRBD1	-	TRBV10-3	TRBJ1-1
TGTGCCAGCAGCATTGGACTAGCGGGGTACCAAGAGACCCAGTACTTC	CASSIGLAGYQETQYF	TRBD2	-	TRBV7-3	TRBJ2-5
TGTGCCAGCAGACCGGGACTAGCGGACACCGGGGAGCTGTTTTTT	CASRPGLADTGELFF	TRBD2	-	TRBV7-9	TRBJ2-2
TGCGCCAGCAGCCAGCTAGACATGGGACTAGCGGGGGGCCGCGAGCAGTACTTC	CASSQLDMGLAGGREQYF	TRBD2	-	TRBV4-1	TRBJ2-7
TGTGCCAGCAGCGGGGGACTAGCGGGGGGAAATGAGCAGTTCTTC	CASSGGLAGGNEQFF	TRBD2	-	TRBV5-4	TRBJ2-1
TGTGCTAGCAGCCCCTCCCTTTTCACAGATACGCAGTATTTT	CASSPSLFTDTQYF	-	-	TRBV7-7	TRBJ2-3
TGCGCCAGCAGCCCCCTGCAGGTATCCTCTGGAAACACCATATATTTT	CASSPLQVSSGNTIYF	-	-	TRBV5-1	TRBJ1-3
TGTGCCAGTAGTATTGGGACAGGGAGCTATCAGCCCCAGCATTTT	CASSIGTGSYQPQHF	TRBD1	few	TRBV19	TRBJ1-5
TGTGCCAGCAGCTTAACTAGCGGGGGGGCCCGTGAGACCCAGTACTTC	CASSLTSGGARETQYF	TRBD2	-	TRBV7-9	TRBJ2-5
TGTGCCAGCAGCTTGCTTAGCGGGGCCCACCAAGAGACCCAGTACTTC	CASSLLSGAHQETQYF	TRBD2	-	TRBV11-2	TRBJ2-5
TGTGCCAGCTCACCCAGAACGGGACAGAGCTTGAACACTGAAGCTTTCTTT	CASSPRTGQSLNTEAFF	TRBD1	-	TRBV18	TRBJ1-1
TGTGCCAGCAGCTCCACAGGGGAGCATGGCTACACCTTC	CASSSTGEHGYTF	TRBD1	-	TRBV6-1	TRBJ1-2
TGTGCCAGCAGGGACAGGCCCTCCTACAATGAGCAGTTCTTC	CASRDRPSYNEQFF	TRBD1	-	TRBV6-1	TRBJ2-1
TGTGCAAGTCGCTTCCAAACGGACAGGGGGCCCCAGAGGTATCTACGCGAGCAGTACTTC	CASRFQTDRGPQRYLREQYF	-	-	TRBV12-2	TRBJ2-7
TGTGCCAGCAGCGTCGTGTCGGGGTTGTGGAATGAGCAGTTCTTC	CASSVVSGLWNEQFF	-	-	TRBV9	TRBJ2-1
TGTGCCAGCAGTCGAGCGGGGGGGATCTGGGATGAGCAGTTCTTC	CASSRAGGIWDEQFF	TRBD2	-	TRBV6-5	TRBJ2-1
TGTGCCAGCAGTCGGGACATATATTCACCCCTCCACTTT	CASSRDIYSPLHF	-	few	TRBV6-5	TRBJ1-6
TGTGCCAGTAGTATAGTTTGGCTCCCCGAGGGCTCCTATAATTCACCCCTCCACTTT	CASSIVWLPEGSYNSPLHF	-	-	TRBV19	TRBJ1-6
TGTGCCAGCAGCAGTAGGGGTTCCTCTGGAAACACCATATATTTT	CASSSRGSSGNTIYF	-	-	TRBV7-9	TRBJ1-3
TGTGCCAGCAGTTACGACTTGGCTACCTACGAGCAGTACTTC	CASSYDLATYEQYF	-	-	TRBV6-5	TRBJ2-7
TGTGCCAGCTCACCGGGCGACAGCTTGGGCTACACCTTC	CASSPGDSLGYTF	-	-	TRBV18	TRBJ1-2
TGTGCCAGCAGCCAACGGGGAGCGCGGGGGAACACCGGGGAGCTGTTTTTT	CASSQRGARGNTGELFF	-	-	TRBV4-2	TRBJ2-2
TGTGCCAGCAGCCCCTCCAGGGGACAGTACTACAATGAGCAGTTCTTC	CASSPSRGQYYNEQFF	TRBD1	-	TRBV9	TRBJ2-1
TGTGCCATCAGTGATGGTTCCAAGGCGGAGCCGTATGGTCGGAGACTGTTTTTT	CAISDGSKAEPYGRRLFF	-	-	TRBV10-3	TRBJ1-4
TGTGCCAGTAGTGTAGAGGCAGGGACTTTCCAGCCCCAGCATTTT	CASSVEAGTFQPQHF	-	few	TRBV19	TRBJ1-5
TGTGCCAGTAATACGGGGGGAGATACGCAGTATTTT	CASNTGGDTQYF	TRBD2	-	TRBV19	TRBJ2-3
TGTGCCAGCAGCGCCGGGGGACAGGGGGAAGGCTACACCTTC	CASSAGGQGEGYTF	TRBD1	-	TRBV9	TRBJ1-2
TGTGCCAGCAGTGAACTAGCGGCGAACACCGGGGAGCTGTTTTTT	CASSELAANTGELFF	TRBD2	-	TRBV2	TRBJ2-2
TGCGCCAGCAGCTTGGGTGGGGGCGCCGGCTATGGCTACACCTTC	CASSLGGGAGYGYTF	-	-	TRBV5-1	TRBJ1-2
TGTGCCAGCAGCTTAGTAGGAGGACTCGGTCAGCCCCAGCATTTT	CASSLVGGLGQPQHF	-	-	TRBV7-9	TRBJ1-5
TGTGCCAGCAAGACAGGGGCCTCTGGAAACACCATATATTTT	CASKTGASGNTIYF	TRBD1	-	TRBV5-6	TRBJ1-3
TGTGCCAGCAGTCACCGACAGGAATACGAGCAGTACTTC	CASSHRQEYEQYF	-	-	TRBV6-5	TRBJ2-7
TGTGCCAGCAGTTTCGGACAGGGGGCGTACAATGAGCAGTTCTTC	CASSFGQGAYNEQFF	TRBD1	once	TRBV28	TRBJ2-1
TGTGCCAGCAGCTTAGGCCTTCGGGGCGGGGACAGCTCCTCTGGAAACACCATATATTTT	CASSLGLRGGDSSSGNTIYF	TRBD1	-	TRBV7-6	TRBJ1-3
TGTGCCAGCAGTTTATTCTCTAGTGCGACCGGGGAGCTGTTTTTT	CASSLFSSATGELFF	-	-	TRBV27	TRBJ2-2
TGTGCCAGCAGCTTTTCAGGGCCAGGTACGCAGTATTTT	CASSFSGPGTQYF	-	-	TRBV11-3	TRBJ2-3
TGTGCCAGCAGCCAAGCGGCAGGGCAGGGTTTCGCAACTAATGAAAAACTGTTTTTT	CASSQAAGQGFATNEKLFF	-	-	TRBV14	TRBJ1-4
TGTGCCAGCAGCTACCGGGGGACAGATACGCAGTATTTT	CASSYRGTDTQYF	-	-	TRBV11-2	TRBJ2-3
TGTGCCAGCAGCTTAGATAGGAGGTCCACTGAAGCTTTCTTT	CASSLDRRSTEAFF	-	once	TRBV11-2	TRBJ1-1
TGTGCCAGCAGCTTAAGACAGGATCATGAAAAACTGTTTTTT	CASSLRQDHEKLFF	-	-	TRBV13	TRBJ1-4
TGTGCCAGCAGCTTAGGCAGGGGGTCCACCTACGAGCAGTACTTC	CASSLGRGSTYEQYF	TRBD1	-	TRBV7-9	TRBJ2-7
TGTGCCAGCTCGCAGCTACAGGGCTTTTATGGCTACACCTTC	CASSQLQGFYGYTF	-	-	TRBV6-5	TRBJ1-2
TGTGCCAGCAGTGAGGGCAGGGGGGTAGCTGAAGCTTTCTTT	CASSEGRGVAEAFF	TRBD1	-	TRBV2	TRBJ1-1
TGTGCCAGCAGTTTCCCGGGTGGCAATCAGCCCCAGCATTTT	CASSFPGGNQPQHF	-	once	TRBV28	TRBJ1-5
TGTGCCAGCAGTTATGACAAGGGAGGGGACAATTCACCCCTCCACTTT	CASSYDKGGDNSPLHF	-	-	TRBV6-5	TRBJ1-6
TGTGCCAGCAGACTAGCGGGGGTGACCTACAATGAGCAGTTCTTC	CASRLAGVTYNEQFF	TRBD2	-	TRBV2	TRBJ2-1
TGTGCCAGCAGTTCGATAGCGGAAGAGACCCAGTACTTC	CASSSIAEETQYF	-	-	TRBV6-5	TRBJ2-5